The 17 T cell receptor beta chains presented below share a single source sample, sequenced in a study of T cell responses to AZD1222 COVID-19 vaccine. Repertoires were generated with immunoSEQ multiplex PCR, while TCRdb's copy carries only in-frame clones and drops some. Here the sample spans approximately 81,000 clones, 75% to 95% being singletons. This specimen was peripheral blood, taken on day 0 of MenACWY control vaccination. The origin of the receptors is an adult in good health.

The CDR3, as DNA: TGTGCCGGTATTGTATCGCGAGCTTTCTTT. Encoded protein: CAGIVSRAFF. This chain uses TRBV30 with TRBJ1-1; D uncertain. Germline-derived CDR1 and CDR2 are GTSNPN and SVGIG (reference sequence). CDR3 length: 10 amino acids. The V end lost 8 bases, the J end lost 10 bases, and 14 bases lay between the germline ends.

The chain links TRBV2 to TRBJ2-1; 10 bases align to TRBD2. CDR3 length: 15 amino acids. V was pared by 5 bases and J by 5 bases, with 6 bases of the junction left unmatched. Germline V CDR1 and CDR2: SNHLY, FYNNEI. The CDR3 DNA sequence: TGTGCCAGCAGTCGCGGTCTAGCGGGAGACAATGAGCAGTTCTTC. Translation gives CASSRGLAGDNEQFF.

J is TRBJ2-4 and V is TRBV7-2; 8 bases agree with TRBD2. In germline, CDR1 is SGHTA, CDR2 FQGNSA. V lost 4 bases and J lost 5; bases outside the gene matches: 16. There are 18 residues in the CDR3. The CDR3 loop reads CASSSSFLGWREENIQYF. Written as DNA, the CDR3 is TGTGCCAGCAGCTCTTCCTTTCTCGGTTGGCGGGAGGAAAACATTCAGTACTTC.

This clone appeared a few times. This chain links TRBV3-1 (or the pseudogene TRBV3-2) with TRBJ1-2; tentatively, D is TRBD1 (5 bases). The CDR3 is 15 residues long. V lost 1 base, J lost 6 bases, and 15 bases lay in between. Germline V lookup: CDR1 LGHDT, CDR2 YNNKEL (reference sequence). Here the CDR3 reads CASSQGRPEGHGYTF. DNA for the CDR3: TGTGCCAGCAGCCAAGGTAGGCCCGAGGGACATGGCTACACCTTC.

The V and J genes are TRBV5-1 and TRBJ2-6, with TRBD1 identical over 7 bases. The CDR3 extends over 16 amino acids. J gave up 3 bases and V 3 bases, and 6 bases lay outside the gene matches. From germline, CDR1 is SGHRS and CDR2 YFSETQ. CDR3 loop: CASSSRQGNGANVLTF. The CDR3 coding sequence is TGCGCCAGCAGCTCCCGACAGGGTAATGGGGCCAACGTCCTGACTTTC.

The chain has TRBV5-4 and TRBJ1-2; 7 bases agree with TRBD1. V was pared by 4 bases and J by 2 bases, with 2 bases of the junction left unmatched. Germline V lookup: CDR1 SGHNT, CDR2 YYREEE (reference sequence). The CDR3 extends over 13 amino acids. The CDR3 DNA sequence: TGTGCCAGCAGCCCGGACAGGAACTATGGCTACACCTTC. It encodes CASSPDRNYGYTF.

The chain joins TRBV7-2 to TRBJ2-1; no clear D. Deletions cut 4 bases from V and 2 bases from J, with 6 bases between. Per the germline V gene, CDR1 is SGHTA and CDR2 is FQGNSA. The CDR3 has 13 residues. This chain's CDR3 is CASSSQAYNEQFF. DNA of the CDR3: TGTGCCAGCAGCTCTCAGGCCTACAATGAGCAGTTCTTC.

This chain uses TRBV24-1 with TRBJ1-1, with 11 bases aligning to TRBD1. The CDR3 has 14 amino acids. Trimming at V came to 4 bases and at J to 10 bases, leaving 7 bases not matched to a gene. In germline, CDR1 is KGHDR, CDR2 SFDVKD. This chain's CDR3 is CATSESTGTGGAFF. The DNA of the CDR3 is TGTGCCACCAGTGAATCCACCGGGACAGGGGGAGCTTTCTTT.

The J gene is TRBJ1-6, the V gene TRBV4-1; 9 positions match TRBD1. CDR1 is MGHRA, CDR2 YSYEKL, per germline. The CDR3 runs to 16 residues. With V trimmed by 0 bases and J by 10 bases, 7 bases remained unmatched. Here the CDR3 reads CASSQDTGTGRSPLHF. The CDR3 DNA is TGCGCCAGCAGCCAAGATACCGGGACAGGGAGGTCACCCCTCCACTTT.

The chain combines TRBV7-6 with TRBJ1-4; D is perhaps TRBD1 (5 bases). This CDR3 contains 16 residues. CDR1 SGHVS and CDR2 FNYEAQ come from the germline V gene. V shed 3 bases and J shed 0 bases, with 11 bases lying between them. This chain's CDR3 is CASSLGPSATNEKLFF. The CDR3 DNA follows: TGTGCCAGCAGCTTGGGGCCAAGTGCAACTAATGAAAAACTGTTTTTT.

This chain links TRBV27 with TRBJ1-2; a weak D match, TRBD1 (5 bases). Germline CDR1 MNHEY, CDR2 SMNVEV (reference sequence). The CDR3 runs 14 residues. Trimming took 5 bases from V and 4 from J, leaving 14 bases between them. This chain's CDR3 is CASSPDGHSYGYTF. Here the CDR3 DNA reads TGTGCCAGCAGTCCGGACGGACACTCCTATGGCTACACCTTC.

The chain carries TRBV7-9 and TRBJ1-1; D unclear. V gave up 5 bases and J gave up 0 bases, with 10 bases separating them. The CDR3 is made up of 14 amino acids. The germline gives CDR1 SEHNR, CDR2 FQNEAQ (reference sequence). CDR3: CASSEGLLNTEAFF. DNA for the CDR3: TGTGCCAGCAGCGAAGGACTGTTGAACACTGAAGCTTTCTTT.

J is TRBJ1-2 and V is TRBV6-5; unclear D gene. Germline lookup yields CDR1 MNHEY and CDR2 SVGAGI. This CDR3 has 14 residues. The V end lost 0 bases, the J end lost 4 bases, and 9 bases lay between the germline ends. In nucleotides, the CDR3 is TGTGCCAGCAGTTACTCCTCCAGGTTCTATGGCTACACCTTC. Its protein is CASSYSSRFYGYTF.

The chain uses TRBV5-4 and TRBJ1-6, with 7 bases identical to TRBD1. The CDR3 runs 13 residues. From germline, CDR1 is SGHNT and CDR2 YYREEE (reference sequence). Trimming removed 5 bases from V and 9 bases from J; junction bases left unmatched: 5. The CDR3 spells CASRGQPSSPLHF. The CDR3 DNA reads TGTGCCAGCAGGGGACAGCCAAGTTCACCCCTCCACTTT. The variable domain in full, with the rest retrieved from reference TRBV5-4 and TRBJ1-6, is ETGVTQSPTHLIKTRGQQVTLRCSSQSGHNTVSWYQQALGQGPQFIFQYYREEENGRGNFPPRFSGLQFPNYSSELNVNALELDDSALYLCASRGQPSSPLHFGNGTRLTVT.

This chain connects TRBV11-2 to TRBJ1-1, with 7 bases lining up with TRBD1. The V segment lost 3 bases and the J segment 0 bases; nucleotides outside the gene matches: 4. Germline V CDR1 and CDR2: SGHAT, FQNNGV. This CDR3 comprises 15 residues. The CDR3: CASSFTGVMNTEAFF. The DNA of the CDR3 is TGTGCCAGCAGCTTTACAGGGGTTATGAACACTGAAGCTTTCTTT.

The chain uses TRBV20-1 and TRBJ2-1; possible D gene TRBD2, 5 bases. The germline CDR1 and CDR2 sequences are DFQATT and SNEGSKA (reference sequence). Trimming took 6 bases from V and 15 from J, leaving 12 bases between them. The CDR3 has 9 residues. CDR3 residues: CSATNAGFF. In DNA form, the CDR3 reads TGCAGTGCGACAAACGCGGGGTTCTTC.

V and J are TRBV12-3 or TRBV12-4 and TRBJ1-2, with D maybe TRBD1 (5 bases). Trimming took 2 bases from V and 8 from J, leaving 9 bases between them. This CDR3 region has 12 residues. Written as DNA, the CDR3 is TGTGCCAGCAGTTTAACGGGGGTAGGCTACACCTTC. Its protein is CASSLTGVGYTF.